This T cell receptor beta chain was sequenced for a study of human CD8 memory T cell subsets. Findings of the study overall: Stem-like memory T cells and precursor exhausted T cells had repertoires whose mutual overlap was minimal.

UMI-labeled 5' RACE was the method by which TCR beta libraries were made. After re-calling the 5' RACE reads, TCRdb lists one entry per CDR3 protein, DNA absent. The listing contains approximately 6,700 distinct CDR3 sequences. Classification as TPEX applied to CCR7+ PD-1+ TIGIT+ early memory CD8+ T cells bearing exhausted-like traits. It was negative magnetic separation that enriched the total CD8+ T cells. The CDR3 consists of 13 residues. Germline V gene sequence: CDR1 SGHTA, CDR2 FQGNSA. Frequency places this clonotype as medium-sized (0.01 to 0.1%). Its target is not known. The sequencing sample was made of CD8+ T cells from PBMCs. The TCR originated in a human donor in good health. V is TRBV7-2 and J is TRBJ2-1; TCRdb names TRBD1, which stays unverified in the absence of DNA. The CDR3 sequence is CASSRQSYNEQFF.